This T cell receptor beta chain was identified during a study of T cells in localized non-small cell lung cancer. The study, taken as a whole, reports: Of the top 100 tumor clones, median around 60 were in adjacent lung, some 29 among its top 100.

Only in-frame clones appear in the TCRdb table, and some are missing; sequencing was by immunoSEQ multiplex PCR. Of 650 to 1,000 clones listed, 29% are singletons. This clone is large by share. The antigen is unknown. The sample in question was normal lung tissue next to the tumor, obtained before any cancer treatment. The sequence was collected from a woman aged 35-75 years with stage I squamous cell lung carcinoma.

Here the CDR3 DNA reads TGTGCCAGCAGCCCCGGGAGGGGACAGGGGGAGGACTATGGCTACACCTTC. Protein product: CASSPGRGQGEDYGYTF. This sequence joins TRBV9 and TRBJ1-2; the match to TRBD1 covers 11 bases. Per the germline V gene, CDR1 is SGDLS and CDR2 is YYNGEE. V shed 4 bases and J 3 bases; nucleotides not matched to a gene: 11. The CDR3 consists of 17 residues.